This TCR beta chain is drawn from a study of blood T cells in healthy people across ages. PCR was performed a second time for about 7 to 12 cycles using a sample-barcoded 5' primer and a J-beta primer mix. A single record per CDR3 protein comes from TCRdb applying MiXCR to the 5' RACE reads. The sample records some 800,000 distinct CDR3 sequences, approximately 44% being singletons. This clonotype has just a few counts. Relative to the germline gene, one junction end is altered; a read error may explain this. The CDR3 is 13 amino acids. The sequenced sample was blood. V usage is TRBV12-3 or TRBV12-4 and J usage is TRBJ1-2, with D tentatively TRBD1 (6 bases). This TCR was recovered from a man in his sixties in good health. CDR3 in DNA: TGTGCCAGCAGTCAGGGGATTAACCATGGCTACACCTTC. This gives the protein CASSQGINHGYTF.